Listed below are T cell receptor beta chains from one sample, sequenced in a study of blood T cell repertoires in COVID-19. Produced via immunoSEQ multiplex PCR; TCRdb's table is partial and in-frame only. This sample yields 200,000 to 250,000 clones, of which roughly 80% are seen a single time; around 3.3% belongs to the top ten. The material sequenced was peripheral blood. The source of these receptors is a woman younger than 30 with acute or convalescent COVID-19. CDR3s include the opening cysteine and the closing phenylalanine or tryptophan. Part of the rows lack a size; the others show once, few, many or a class for expanded clones.

CDR3 length	V gene	clone size	CDR3 protein
15	TRBV6-2/TRBV6-3	.	CASSYSRSSNQPQHF
14	TRBV27	.	CASSSSGTGGEAFF
15	TRBV7-2	.	CASSLVGIVGHGYTF
18	TRBV5-5	.	CASSLGTSGRAGTDTQYF
16	TRBV7-7	.	CASSPGLAANTGELFF
17	TRBV14	once	CASSRKMDRGRDNEQFF
15	TRBV9	.	CASSVGKWEPGELFF
13	TRBV15	.	CATSRGDRGKLFF
14	TRBV7-2	.	CASSPRTPGGTQYF
13	TRBV29-1	few	CSVVQFMNTEAFF
14	TRBV14	.	CASSQNRGNSPLHF
15	TRBV5-8	.	CASSLEGGPPLEQFF
16	TRBV14	few	CASSQGLASLNSPLHF
14	TRBV30	once	CAWSVGTANQPQHF
13	TRBV6-5	.	CASQQGTYEKLFF
14	TRBV5-6	.	CASSTWTVVTEAFF
12	TRBV13	.	CASSSQGQEQYF
16	TRBV14	.	CASSRNPGGLGNTIYF
13	TRBV6-5	.	CASSTELHNEQFF
14	TRBV7-9	.	CASSFNQGSETQYF
15	TRBV9	.	CASSVVGGGYNEQFF
16	TRBV28	.	CASSFSGLADTDTQYF
16	TRBV11-3	.	CASSSSGTGGGEKLFF
13	TRBV5-4	.	CASSRDRESPLHF
17	TRBV7-7	.	CASSLGAAGGNAETQYF
15	TRBV30	.	CAWSAGGVGANVLTF
15	TRBV15	.	CATSRVASGLLEQYF
15	TRBV5-1	once	CASSTEAGTYNEQFF
18	TRBV3-1/TRBV3-2	.	CASSQDFPSQGGGSPLHF
14	TRBV24-1	.	CATSGGTGTYEQYF
18	TRBV20-1	once	CSASKRGTGGFMGTEAFF
17	TRBV27	.	CASSPPWVAAQYNEQFF
14	TRBV29-1	few	CSVSPGGSGNTIYF
14	TRBV13	.	CASSPRESYNEQFF
12	TRBV29-1	.	CSVRESVGEQFF
15	TRBV7-2	.	CASSLGTRGAVEQFF
15	TRBV27	.	CASSLLVGSNTEAFF
14	TRBV5-1	.	CASRAGSATGELFF
13	TRBV6-5	.	CASIRQANEKLFF
14	TRBV6-2/TRBV6-3	.	CASSNRGLANEQFF
12	TRBV28	.	CASWGRSDGYTF
15	TRBV5-6	.	CASSWGTSGRVEQFF
15	TRBV27	.	CASSVGQGESQPQHF
15	TRBV2	.	CASRAGTQNNEKLFF
16	TRBV30	.	CAWSRWETGRGDTQYF
19	TRBV14	.	CASSQDVHLTGNLGEKLFF